This T cell receptor beta chain was found in a study of metastatic and nonmetastatic thyroid tumors. Study at large: Repertoire comparisons spanned blood and tumor or nodule tissue from malignant and benign thyroid patients.

TCRdb re-analyzed the PCR reads using MiXCR. The profile shows over 50,000 clones, under 30% of them singletons. Not a single patient had been given any form of treatment at any point before undergoing thyroid surgery. Notes on the study in general: It was reportedly found that TCR beta diversity was significantly higher in malignant thyroid tumors than in benign nodules, a difference seen in both blood and tumor samples.

Regarding this clone: The antigen remains unidentified.

Germline CDR1 is MDHEN and CDR2 is SYDVKM. V was shortened by 11 bases and J by 0 bases, with 11 bases between the two germline ends. The CDR3 is 12 amino acids. The TCR sequence derives from a female donor with papillary thyroid cancer or a benign thyroid nodule (not recorded which). Some clones in this sample may be carry-over from other donors' samples. The source material was blood. The rearrangement links TRBV28 to TRBJ2-7, with D maybe TRBD2 (6 bases). CDR3 in amino acids: CAARGASYEQYF. The CDR3 bases are TGTGCCGCACGCGGGGCCTCCTACGAGCAGTACTTC.